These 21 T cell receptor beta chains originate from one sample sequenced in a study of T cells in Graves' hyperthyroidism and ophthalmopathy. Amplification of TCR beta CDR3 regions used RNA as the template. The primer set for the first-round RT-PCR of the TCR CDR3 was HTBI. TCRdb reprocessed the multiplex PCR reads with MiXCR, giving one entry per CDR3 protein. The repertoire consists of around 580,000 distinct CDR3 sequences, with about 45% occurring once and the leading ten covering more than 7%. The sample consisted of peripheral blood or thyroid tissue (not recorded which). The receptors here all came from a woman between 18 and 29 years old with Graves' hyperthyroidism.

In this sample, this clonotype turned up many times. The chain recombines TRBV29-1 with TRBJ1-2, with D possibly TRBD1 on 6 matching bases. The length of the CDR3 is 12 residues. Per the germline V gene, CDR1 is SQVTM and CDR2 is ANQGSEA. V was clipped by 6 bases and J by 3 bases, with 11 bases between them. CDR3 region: CSVTEGDYGYTF. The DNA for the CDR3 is TGCAGCGTGACAGAGGGGGACTATGGCTACACCTTC.

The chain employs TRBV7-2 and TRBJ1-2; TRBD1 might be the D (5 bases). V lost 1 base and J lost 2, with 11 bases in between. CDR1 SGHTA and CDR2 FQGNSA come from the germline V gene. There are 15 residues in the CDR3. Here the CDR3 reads CASSLDRQSNYGYTF. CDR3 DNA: TGTGCCAGCAGCTTAGACAGACAGTCCAACTATGGCTACACCTTC. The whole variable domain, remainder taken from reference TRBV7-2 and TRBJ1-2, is GAGVSQSPSNKVTEKGKDVELRCDPISGHTALYWYRQSLGQGLEFLIYFQGNSAPDKSGLPSDRFSAERTGGSVSTLTIQRTQQEDSAVYLCASSLDRQSNYGYTFGSGTRLTVV.

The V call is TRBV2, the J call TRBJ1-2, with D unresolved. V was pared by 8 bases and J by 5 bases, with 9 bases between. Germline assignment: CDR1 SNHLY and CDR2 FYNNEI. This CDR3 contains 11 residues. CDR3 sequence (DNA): TGTGCCAGCGTTGAGGCGTATGGCTACACCTTC. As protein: CASVEAYGYTF.

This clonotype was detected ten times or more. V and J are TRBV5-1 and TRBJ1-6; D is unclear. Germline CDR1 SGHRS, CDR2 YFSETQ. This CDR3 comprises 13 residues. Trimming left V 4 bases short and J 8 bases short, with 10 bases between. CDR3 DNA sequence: TGCGCCAGCAGCGTAAACGGAGATTCACCCCTCCACTTT. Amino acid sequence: CASSVNGDSPLHF.

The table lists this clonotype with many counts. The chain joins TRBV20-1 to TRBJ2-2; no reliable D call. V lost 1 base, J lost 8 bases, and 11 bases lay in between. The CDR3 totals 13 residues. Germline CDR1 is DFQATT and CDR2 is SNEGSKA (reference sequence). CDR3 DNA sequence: TGCAGTGCTAGAGGTCCAGTCCGAGGGGAGCTGTTTTTT. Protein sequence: CSARGPVRGELFF.

CDR3 DNA sequence: TGTGCCAGCAGCTTAGAGGACAGGGTGAGCCCTGAAGCTTTCTTT. It yields the protein CASSLEDRVSPEAFF. This chain uses TRBV7-2 with TRBJ1-1, with 8 nucleotides matching TRBD1. CDR3 length: 15 residues. CDR1 is SGHTA, CDR2 FQGNSA, per germline. V shed 1 base and J 6 bases; nucleotides not matched to a gene: 7.

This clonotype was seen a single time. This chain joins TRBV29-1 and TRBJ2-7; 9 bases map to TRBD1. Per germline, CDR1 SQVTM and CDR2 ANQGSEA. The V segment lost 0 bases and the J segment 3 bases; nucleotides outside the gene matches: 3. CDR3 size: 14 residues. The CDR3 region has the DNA TGCAGCGTTGAAGAGACAGGGGGGTTCTACGAGCAGTACTTC. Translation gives CSVEETGGFYEQYF.

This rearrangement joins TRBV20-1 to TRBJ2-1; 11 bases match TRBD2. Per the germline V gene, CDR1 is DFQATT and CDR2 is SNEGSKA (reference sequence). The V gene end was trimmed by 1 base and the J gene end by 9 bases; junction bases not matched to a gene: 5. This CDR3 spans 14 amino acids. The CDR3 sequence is CSARVSLAGGEQFF. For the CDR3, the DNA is TGCAGTGCTAGAGTGAGTCTAGCGGGAGGTGAGCAGTTCTTC.

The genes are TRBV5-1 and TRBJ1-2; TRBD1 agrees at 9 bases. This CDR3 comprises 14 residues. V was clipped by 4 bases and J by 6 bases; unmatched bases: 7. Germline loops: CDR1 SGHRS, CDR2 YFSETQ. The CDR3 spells CASSATGGMDGYTF. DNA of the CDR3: TGCGCCAGCAGCGCCACAGGGGGCATGGATGGCTACACCTTC.

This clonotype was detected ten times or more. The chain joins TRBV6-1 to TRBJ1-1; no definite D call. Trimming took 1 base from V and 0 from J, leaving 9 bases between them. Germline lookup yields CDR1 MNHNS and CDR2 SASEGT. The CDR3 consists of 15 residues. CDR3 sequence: CASSEDSSMNTEAFF. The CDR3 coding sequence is TGTGCCAGCAGTGAAGACAGCAGCATGAACACTGAAGCTTTCTTT.

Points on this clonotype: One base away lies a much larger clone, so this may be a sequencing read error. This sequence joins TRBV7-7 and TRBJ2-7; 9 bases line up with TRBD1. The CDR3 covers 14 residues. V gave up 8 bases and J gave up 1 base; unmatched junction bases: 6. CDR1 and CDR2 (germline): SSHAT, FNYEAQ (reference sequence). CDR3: CASRMGQGSYEQYF. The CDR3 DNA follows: TGTGCCAGCCGCATGGGACAGGGTTCCTACGAGCAGTACTTC. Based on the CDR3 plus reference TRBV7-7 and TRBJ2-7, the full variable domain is GAGVSQSPRYKVTKRGQDVTLRCDPISSHATLYWYQQALGQGPEFLTYFNYEAQPDKSGLPSDRFSAERPEGSISTLTIQRTEQRDSAMYRCASRMGQGSYEQYFGPGTRLTVT.

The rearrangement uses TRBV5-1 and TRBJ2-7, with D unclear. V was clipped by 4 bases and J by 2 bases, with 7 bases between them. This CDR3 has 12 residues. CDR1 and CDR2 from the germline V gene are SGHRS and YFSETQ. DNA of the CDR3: TGCGCCAGCAGCCCCGATGCCTACGAGCAGTACTTC. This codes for CASSPDAYEQYF.

The CDR3 reads CASSILRPGGTDTQYF. The CDR3 DNA follows: TGTGCCAGTAGTATTTTGCGCCCAGGGGGCACAGATACGCAGTATTTT. This chain connects TRBV19 to TRBJ2-3, with a possible D match to TRBD1 (6 bases). V was clipped by 3 bases and J by 1 base, with 14 bases between them. The germline CDR1 and CDR2 sequences are LNHDA and SQIVND (reference sequence). This CDR3 is built from 16 residues.

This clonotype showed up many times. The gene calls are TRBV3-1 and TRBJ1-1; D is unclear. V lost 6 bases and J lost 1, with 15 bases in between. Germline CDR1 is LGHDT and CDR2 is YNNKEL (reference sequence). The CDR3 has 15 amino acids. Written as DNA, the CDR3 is TGTGCCAGCAGACTAATCGGACGGGCGAACACTGAAGCTTTCTTT. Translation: CASRLIGRANTEAFF.

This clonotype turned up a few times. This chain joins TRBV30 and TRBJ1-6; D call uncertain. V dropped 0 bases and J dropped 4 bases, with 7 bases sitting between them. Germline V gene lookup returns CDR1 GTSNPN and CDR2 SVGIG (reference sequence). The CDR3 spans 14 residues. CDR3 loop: CAWSVTEYNSPLHF. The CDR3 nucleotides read TGTGCCTGGAGTGTAACGGAATATAATTCACCCCTCCACTTT.

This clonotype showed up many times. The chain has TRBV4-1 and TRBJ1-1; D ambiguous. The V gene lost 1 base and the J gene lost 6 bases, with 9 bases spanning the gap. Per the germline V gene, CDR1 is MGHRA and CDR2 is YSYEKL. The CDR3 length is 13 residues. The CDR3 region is CASSQVSPPEAFF. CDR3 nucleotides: TGCGCCAGCAGCCAAGTCTCCCCCCCTGAAGCTTTCTTT.

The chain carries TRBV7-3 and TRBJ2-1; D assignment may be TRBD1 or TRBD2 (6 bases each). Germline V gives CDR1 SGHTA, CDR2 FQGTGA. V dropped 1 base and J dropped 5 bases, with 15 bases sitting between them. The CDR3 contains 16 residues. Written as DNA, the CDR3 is TGTGCCAGCAGCTTAATCGGCGGGACAAACCACAATGAGCAGTTCTTC. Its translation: CASSLIGGTNHNEQFF.

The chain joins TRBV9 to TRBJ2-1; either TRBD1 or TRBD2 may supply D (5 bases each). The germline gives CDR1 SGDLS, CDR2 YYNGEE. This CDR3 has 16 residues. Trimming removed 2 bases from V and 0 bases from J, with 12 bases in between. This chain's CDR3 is CASSVGWGSSYNEQFF. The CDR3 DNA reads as TGTGCCAGCAGCGTCGGGTGGGGGAGCTCCTACAATGAGCAGTTCTTC.

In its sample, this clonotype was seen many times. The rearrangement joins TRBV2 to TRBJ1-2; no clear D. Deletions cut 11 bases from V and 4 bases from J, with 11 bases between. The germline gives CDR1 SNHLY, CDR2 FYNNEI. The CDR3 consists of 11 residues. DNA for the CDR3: TGTGCCCCTATGGGGATCTATGGCTACACCTTC. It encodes CAPMGIYGYTF.

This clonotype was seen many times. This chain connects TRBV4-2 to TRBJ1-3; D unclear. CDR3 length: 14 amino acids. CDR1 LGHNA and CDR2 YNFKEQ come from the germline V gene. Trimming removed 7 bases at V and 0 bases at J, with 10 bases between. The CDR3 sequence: CASNTRNSGNTIYF. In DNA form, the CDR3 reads TGTGCCAGCAACACGAGGAACTCTGGAAACACCATATATTTT.

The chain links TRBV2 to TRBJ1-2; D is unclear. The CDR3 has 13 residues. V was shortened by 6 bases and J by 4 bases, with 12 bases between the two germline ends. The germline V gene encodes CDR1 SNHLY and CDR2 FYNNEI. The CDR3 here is CASRGGGSYGYTF. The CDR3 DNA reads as TGTGCCAGCAGGGGAGGAGGAAGCTATGGCTACACCTTC.